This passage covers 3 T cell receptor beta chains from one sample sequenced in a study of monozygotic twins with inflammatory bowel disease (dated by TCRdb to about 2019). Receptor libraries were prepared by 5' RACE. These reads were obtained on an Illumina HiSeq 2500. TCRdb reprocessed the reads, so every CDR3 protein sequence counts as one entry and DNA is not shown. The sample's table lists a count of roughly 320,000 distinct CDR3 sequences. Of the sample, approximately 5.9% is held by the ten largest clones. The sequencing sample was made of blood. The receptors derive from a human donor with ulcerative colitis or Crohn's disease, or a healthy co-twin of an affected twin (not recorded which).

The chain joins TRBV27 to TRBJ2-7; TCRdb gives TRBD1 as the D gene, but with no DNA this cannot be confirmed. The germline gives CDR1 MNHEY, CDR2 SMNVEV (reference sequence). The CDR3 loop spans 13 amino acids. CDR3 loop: CASSSSSRYEQYF.

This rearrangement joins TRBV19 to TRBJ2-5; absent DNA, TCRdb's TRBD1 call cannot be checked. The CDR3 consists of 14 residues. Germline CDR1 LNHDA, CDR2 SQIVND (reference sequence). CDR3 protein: CASSKGDKRETQYF.

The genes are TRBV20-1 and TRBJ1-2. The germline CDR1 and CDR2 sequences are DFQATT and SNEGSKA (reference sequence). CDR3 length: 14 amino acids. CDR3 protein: CSASSEHVTKGYTF.